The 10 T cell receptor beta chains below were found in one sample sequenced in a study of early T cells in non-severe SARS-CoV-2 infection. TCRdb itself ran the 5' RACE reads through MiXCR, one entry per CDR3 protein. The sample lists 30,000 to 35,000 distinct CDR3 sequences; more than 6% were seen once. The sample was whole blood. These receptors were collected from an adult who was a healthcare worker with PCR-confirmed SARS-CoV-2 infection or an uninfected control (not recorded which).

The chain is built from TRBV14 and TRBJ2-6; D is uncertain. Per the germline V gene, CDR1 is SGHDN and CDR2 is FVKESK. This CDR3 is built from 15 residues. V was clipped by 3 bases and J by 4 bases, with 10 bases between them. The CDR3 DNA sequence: TGTGCCAGCAGCCACCTTACAGCGGGGGCCAACGTCCTGACTTTC. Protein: CASSHLTAGANVLTF.

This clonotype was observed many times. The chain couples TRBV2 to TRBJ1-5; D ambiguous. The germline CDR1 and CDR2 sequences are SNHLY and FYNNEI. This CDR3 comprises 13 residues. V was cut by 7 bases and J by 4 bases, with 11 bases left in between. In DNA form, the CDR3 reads TGTGCCAGCACCGAAAATTGGAATCAGCCCCAGCATTTT. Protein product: CASTENWNQPQHF.

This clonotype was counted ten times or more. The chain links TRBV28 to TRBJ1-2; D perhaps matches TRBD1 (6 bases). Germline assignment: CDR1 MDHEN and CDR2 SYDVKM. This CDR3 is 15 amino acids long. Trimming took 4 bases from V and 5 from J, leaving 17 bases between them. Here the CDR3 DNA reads TGTGCCAGCAGTTCCCCCGGTGGGGGGCATTATGGCTACACCTTC. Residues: CASSSPGGGHYGYTF.

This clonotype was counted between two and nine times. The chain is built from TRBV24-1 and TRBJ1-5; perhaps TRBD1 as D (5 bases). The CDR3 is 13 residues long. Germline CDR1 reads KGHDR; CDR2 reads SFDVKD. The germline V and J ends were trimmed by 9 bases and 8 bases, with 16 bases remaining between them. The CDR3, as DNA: TGTGCCACCTCCGGGCAGGGAGGTGAGCCCCAGCATTTT. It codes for CATSGQGGEPQHF.

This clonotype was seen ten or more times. The CDR3 nucleotides read TGTGCCAGCAGTATGACTAGGGCTGAAGCTTTCTTT. Its translation is CASSMTRAEAFF. V is TRBV6-5 and J is TRBJ1-1, with no clear D. Per the germline V gene, CDR1 is MNHEY and CDR2 is SVGAGI. Trimming removed 5 bases at V and 6 bases at J, with 10 bases between. The CDR3 has 12 amino acids.

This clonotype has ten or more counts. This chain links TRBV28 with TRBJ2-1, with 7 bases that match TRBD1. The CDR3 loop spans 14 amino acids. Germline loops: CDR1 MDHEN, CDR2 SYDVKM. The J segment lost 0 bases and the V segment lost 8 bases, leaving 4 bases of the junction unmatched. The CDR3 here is CASLGTDSYNEQFF. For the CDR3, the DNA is TGTGCCAGCCTTGGGACAGACTCCTACAATGAGCAGTTCTTC.

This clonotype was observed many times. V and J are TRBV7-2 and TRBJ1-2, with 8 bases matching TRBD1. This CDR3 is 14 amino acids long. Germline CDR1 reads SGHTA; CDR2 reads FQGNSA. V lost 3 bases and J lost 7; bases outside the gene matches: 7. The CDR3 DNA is TGTGCCAGCAGCTTTAATCAGGGGGCAAGTGGCTACACCTTC. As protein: CASSFNQGASGYTF.

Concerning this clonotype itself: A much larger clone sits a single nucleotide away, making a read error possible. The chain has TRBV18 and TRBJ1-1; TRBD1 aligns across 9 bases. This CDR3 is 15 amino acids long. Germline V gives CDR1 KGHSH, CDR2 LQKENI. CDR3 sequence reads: CASSPRTGEGSEALF. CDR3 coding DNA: TGTGCCAGCTCACCCCGGACAGGGGAAGGGAGTGAAGCTCTCTTT. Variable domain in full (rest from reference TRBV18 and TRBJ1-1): NAGVMQNPRHLVRRRGQEARLRCSPMKGHSHVYWYRQLPEEGLKFMVYLQKENIIDESGMPKERFSAEFPKEGPSILRIQQVVRGDSAAYFCASSPRTGEGSEALFGQGTRLTVV.

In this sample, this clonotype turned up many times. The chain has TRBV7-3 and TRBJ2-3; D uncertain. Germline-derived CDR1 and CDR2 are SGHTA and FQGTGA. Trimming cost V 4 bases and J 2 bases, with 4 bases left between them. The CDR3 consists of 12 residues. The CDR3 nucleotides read TGTGCCAGCAGCTCATCCACAGATACGCAGTATTTT. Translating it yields CASSSSTDTQYF.

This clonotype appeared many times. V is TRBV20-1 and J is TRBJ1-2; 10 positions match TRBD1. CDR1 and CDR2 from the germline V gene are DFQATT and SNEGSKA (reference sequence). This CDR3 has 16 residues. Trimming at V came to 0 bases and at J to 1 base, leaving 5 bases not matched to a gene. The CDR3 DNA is TGCAGTGCTAGAGATTCCGGGACAGGGGATAACTATGGCTACACCTTC. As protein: CSARDSGTGDNYGYTF.